The clone carrying this TCR beta chain appeared a few times. Its antigen is unknown. The source of the sample is a study of cytomegalovirus exposure and HLA in healthy donors. Study as a whole: Around 78 million unique TCRs, all from HLA-typed donors, were included in an early release of the data. Of 300 to 500 genotyped donors, approximately 80% clustered with self-reported Caucasian donors.

The J segment lost 2 bases and the V segment lost 3 bases, leaving 0 bases of the junction unmatched. Germline assignment: CDR1 MDHEN and CDR2 SYDVKM. This CDR3 contains 13 residues. The primer mix had 60 Vbeta and 13 Jbeta primers. TCRdb's copy holds only in-frame clones and misses some; the assay was immunoSEQ multiplex PCR. The repertoire holds about 150,000 clones, around 77% seen once, with 1% in the top ten. The donors gave bone marrow, and they were healthy. Whole-study results and caveats: Earlier analysis looked at TCR beta V segments, and most were productive about 90% or about 30% of the time.

The sequence came from a woman in her 50s in good health and CMV-seropositive. The rearrangement uses TRBV28 and TRBJ1-2; TRBD1 matches at 7 bases. Material: PBMCs. The CDR3 here is CASSLTGNYGYTF. CDR3 in DNA: TGTGCCAGCAGTTTGACAGGGAACTATGGCTACACCTTC.